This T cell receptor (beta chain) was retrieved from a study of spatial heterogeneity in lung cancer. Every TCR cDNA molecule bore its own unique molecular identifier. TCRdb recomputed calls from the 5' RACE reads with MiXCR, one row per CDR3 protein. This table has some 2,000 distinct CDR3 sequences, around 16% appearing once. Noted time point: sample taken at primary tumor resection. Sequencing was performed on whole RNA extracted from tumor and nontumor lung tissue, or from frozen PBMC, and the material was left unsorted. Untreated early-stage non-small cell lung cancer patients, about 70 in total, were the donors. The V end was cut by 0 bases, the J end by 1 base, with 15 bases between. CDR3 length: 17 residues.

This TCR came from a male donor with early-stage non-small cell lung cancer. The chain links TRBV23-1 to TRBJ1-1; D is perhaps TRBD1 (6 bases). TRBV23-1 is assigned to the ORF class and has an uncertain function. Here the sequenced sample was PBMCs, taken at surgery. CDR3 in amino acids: CASSQSGAGAENTEAFF. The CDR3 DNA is TGCGCCAGCAGTCAATCGGGGGCAGGGGCTGAGAACACTGAAGCTTTCTTT.